A few counts support the clone carrying this T cell receptor (beta chain). The sample originates from a study of human T cells and chemical hapten exposure. Study as a whole: There were weekly diphenylcyclopropenone doses to the scalp for patients throughout the roughly 22-week study.

TCRdb reprocessed the RACE reads via MiXCR and lists one record per CDR3 protein. The sample consists of just over 70,000 distinct CDR3 sequences, around 10% of them appearing once. As for time point: patch test 3, about 24 weeks after DPC sensitization. Stated treatment: therapeutic diphenylcyclopropenone sensitization with weekly scalp DPC. RNA extraction used unfractionated whole blood as the source of total RNA. This CDR3 has 17 residues. The V end lost 2 bases, the J end lost 9 bases, and 23 bases lay between the germline ends. Germline lookup yields CDR1 SGHTA and CDR2 FQGNSA. This chain links TRBV7-2 with TRBJ2-1; D tentatively reads TRBD1 or TRBD2 (5 bases each). The clonotype originates from a woman in her 50s with alopecia areata. Some clones in this sample may be carry-over from other donors' samples. This specimen consisted of whole blood, obtained in connection with sensitization to the hapten diphenylcyclopropenone (DPC). CDR3 DNA sequence: TGTGCCAGCAGCTTACAGTATGGAGGATTTCAGGGCGGTGAGCAGTTCTTC. This encodes CASSLQYGGFQGGEQFF.